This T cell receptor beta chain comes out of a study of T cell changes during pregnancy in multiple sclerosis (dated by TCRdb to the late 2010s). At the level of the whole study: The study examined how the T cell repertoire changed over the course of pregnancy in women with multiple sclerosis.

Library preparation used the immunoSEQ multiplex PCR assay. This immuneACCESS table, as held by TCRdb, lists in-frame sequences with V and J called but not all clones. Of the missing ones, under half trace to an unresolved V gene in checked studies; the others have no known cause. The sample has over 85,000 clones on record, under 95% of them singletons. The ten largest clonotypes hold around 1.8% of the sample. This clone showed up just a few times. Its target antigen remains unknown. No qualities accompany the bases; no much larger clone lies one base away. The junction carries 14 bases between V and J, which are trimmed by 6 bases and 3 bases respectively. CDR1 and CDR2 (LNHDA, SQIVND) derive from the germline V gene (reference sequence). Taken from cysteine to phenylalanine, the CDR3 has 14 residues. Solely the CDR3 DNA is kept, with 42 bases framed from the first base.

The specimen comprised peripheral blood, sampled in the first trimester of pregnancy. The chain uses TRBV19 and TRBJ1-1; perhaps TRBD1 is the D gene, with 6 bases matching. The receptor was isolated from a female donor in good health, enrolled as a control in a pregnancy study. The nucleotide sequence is TGTGCCAGTAGCTATCCGGACAGAGACACTGAAGCTTTCTTT. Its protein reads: CASSYPDRDTEAFF.